These 3 T cell receptor beta chains originate from one sample sequenced in a study of CD4 T cells in relation to SARS-CoV-2 and coronaviruses. Profiled with immunoSEQ multiplex PCR; TCRdb holds only in-frame clones, not every one. The table lists 20,000 to 25,000 clones, about 60% of them singletons. Before the COVID-19 pandemic, during about 2011-2019, CD4+ T cells were taken from unexposed donors. The cells were cultured for over eight days before CD4+ T cells were isolated. Antigens of these TCRs are unknown. Input material: CD4+ T cells from PBMCs, cultured in vitro. The origin of the receptors is a human donor in good health.

The chain is built from TRBV6-5 and TRBJ1-1, with 9 positions matching TRBD1. Germline V gene data show CDR1 as MNHEY and CDR2 as SVGAGI. Trimming took 3 bases from V and 5 from J; bases not matched to a gene: 7. This CDR3 comprises 15 residues. The CDR3 region has the DNA TGTGCCAGCAGTTATATTAACAGGGGGCTGACTGAAGCTTTCTTT. Its protein is CASSYINRGLTEAFF.

On this clone itself: A read error may produce the germline difference seen at one junction end. The chain uses TRBV2 and TRBJ2-1; 15 bases are shared with TRBD2. The CDR3 runs 13 residues. CDR1 and CDR2 from the germline V gene are SNHLY and FYNNEI. The CDR3 loop reads CASSAPGLAGGLF. The CDR3 coding sequence is TGTGCCAGCAGTGCCCCGGGACTAGCGGGAGGTCTCTTC.

This clone was observed a few times. V gene TRBV7-9 combines with J gene TRBJ1-4; D unresolved. Germline CDR1 reads SEHNR; CDR2 reads FQNEAQ (reference sequence). V gave up 5 bases and J gave up 2 bases, with 3 bases separating them. The length of the CDR3 is 12 residues. The CDR3 sequence is CASSPTNEKLFF. The CDR3 coding sequence is TGTGCCAGCAGCCCGACTAATGAAAAACTGTTTTTT.